Shown below are 30 T cell receptor beta chains from a single sample sequenced in a study of blood T cell repertoires in COVID-19. Here immunoSEQ multiplex PCR was the method, and the copy in TCRdb shows in-frame clones only, minus some. The repertoire has tens of thousands of clones, 81% of them found once; the top ten carry 44%. Sample: peripheral blood. The receptors originated from a man of 80 years or more with acute or convalescent COVID-19.

This clone occurred once. This chain links TRBV6-1 with TRBJ2-7; D ambiguous. The CDR3 length is 11 residues. Germline V gene lookup returns CDR1 MNHNS and CDR2 SASEGT. Between the trimmed V and J ends, which lost 6 bases and 3 bases, there was a span of 6 bases. The CDR3 region is CASRNIYEQYF. CDR3 in DNA: TGTGCCAGCAGGAACATCTACGAGCAGTACTTC.

V gene TRBV19 combines with J gene TRBJ2-7; D perhaps matches TRBD1 (5 bases). The CDR3 has 14 amino acids. Germline V CDR1 and CDR2: LNHDA, SQIVND (reference sequence). Trimming stripped 3 bases from V and 2 bases from J, with 11 bases between. CDR3 amino acids: CASSISGQTYEQYF. As DNA, the CDR3 is TGTGCCAGTAGTATTTCTGGACAAACCTACGAGCAGTACTTC.

The V and J genes are TRBV18 and TRBJ2-2; possible D gene TRBD1, 5 bases. Trimming left V 2 bases short and J 5 bases short, with 15 bases between. The CDR3 is 16 amino acids. CDR1 is KGHSH, CDR2 LQKENI, per germline. CDR3 in DNA: TGTGCCAGCTCACCATTGGACATCTCCCTTACCGGGGAGCTGTTTTTT. Protein: CASSPLDISLTGELFF. Together with reference TRBV18 and TRBJ2-2, the CDR3 gives the full variable domain: NAGVMQNPRHLVRRRGQEARLRCSPMKGHSHVYWYRQLPEEGLKFMVYLQKENIIDESGMPKERFSAEFPKEGPSILRIQQVVRGDSAAYFCASSPLDISLTGELFFGEGSRLTVL.

This chain connects TRBV7-2 to TRBJ2-5, with 7 bases fitting TRBD2. The V gene's germline CDR1 is SGHTA and CDR2 FQGNSA. V was pared by 5 bases and J by 0 bases, with 12 bases of the junction left unmatched. CDR3 length equals 17 residues. CDR3 sequence: CASSQGGASGNQETQYF. CDR3 in DNA: TGTGCCAGCAGCCAAGGCGGGGCTAGCGGCAACCAAGAGACCCAGTACTTC.

A few counts support this clone. This rearrangement joins TRBV20-1 to TRBJ2-3; no clear D. CDR3 size: 13 residues. The germline gives CDR1 DFQATT, CDR2 SNEGSKA (reference sequence). V lost 3 bases and J lost 2, with 9 bases in between. CDR3 in DNA: TGCAGTGCTAGTAAACAGCTCACAGATACGCAGTATTTT. Residues: CSASKQLTDTQYF.

The CDR3 DNA reads as TGTGCCAGCAGTTACTTGGCTAGCATACCCTACGAGCAGTACTTC. Protein product: CASSYLASIPYEQYF. V gene TRBV6-2 or TRBV6-3 combines with J gene TRBJ2-7; maybe TRBD2 (5 bases). The V gene's germline CDR1 is MNHEY and CDR2 SVGEGT. The length of the CDR3 is 15 residues. V lost 1 base and J lost 2, with 12 bases in between.

The chain combines TRBV5-1 with TRBJ2-2, with a weak D call TRBD2 (5 bases). Germline V gene lookup returns CDR1 SGHRS and CDR2 YFSETQ. Trimming took off 4 bases at V and 4 bases at J, with 26 bases between the two ends. The CDR3 consists of 19 residues. DNA of the CDR3: TGCGCCAGCAGCCTGGTATTGTCTAGCCGCAAAACCGGCACCGGGGAGCTGTTTTTT. Translated, it gives CASSLVLSSRKTGTGELFF.

This CDR3 reads CASSSLSRSYGYTF. In nucleotides, the CDR3 is TGTGCCAGCAGTTCCCTCTCCAGAAGCTATGGCTACACCTTC. The chain links TRBV6-5 to TRBJ1-2; D gene unclear. V was clipped by 4 bases and J by 4 bases, with 13 bases between them. Looked up from germline, CDR1 is MNHEY and CDR2 is SVGAGI. CDR3 size: 14 residues.

This clone appeared a few times. This chain links TRBV5-1 with TRBJ1-6, with 11 nucleotides matching TRBD1. With V trimmed by 0 bases and J by 7 bases, 6 bases remained unmatched. The germline V gene has CDR1 SGHRS and CDR2 YFSETQ. The CDR3 has 17 amino acids. The CDR3 region has the DNA TGCGCCAGCAGCTTGGAGATGGACAGGGGGCTGAATTCACCCCTCCACTTT. Its translation: CASSLEMDRGLNSPLHF.

The rearrangement links TRBV2 to TRBJ2-1; D remains unclear. Germline assignment: CDR1 SNHLY and CDR2 FYNNEI. Trimming took off 5 bases at V and 12 bases at J, with 11 bases between the two ends. This CDR3 region has 11 residues. CDR3 nucleotides: TGTGCCAGCAGTCTCGTAGTCACGCAGTTCTTC. Translated, it gives CASSLVVTQFF.

The chain is built from TRBV18 and TRBJ2-3; 13 positions agree with TRBD2. The CDR3 contains 17 residues. The germline V gene encodes CDR1 KGHSH and CDR2 LQKENI. The V segment lost 3 bases and the J segment 4 bases; nucleotides outside the gene matches: 7. The CDR3 spells CASSPPRTSGRSDTQYF. CDR3 DNA: TGTGCCAGCTCACCGCCCCGGACTAGCGGGAGATCAGATACGCAGTATTTT.

The rearrangement uses TRBV5-1 and TRBJ1-5; 8 bases are shared with TRBD1. V trimming: 0 bases; J trimming: 3 bases; junction bases outside the gene matches: 5. Germline loops: CDR1 SGHRS, CDR2 YFSETQ. The CDR3 sequence is 16 residues long. The CDR3 is CASSLGTGNFNQPQHF. For the CDR3, the DNA is TGCGCCAGCAGCTTGGGGACAGGGAATTTCAATCAGCCCCAGCATTTT.

The gene calls are TRBV7-9 and TRBJ2-2; weak D call: TRBD1 (5 bases). CDR3 size: 14 residues. V shed 5 bases and J shed 4 bases, with 11 bases lying between them. CDR1 SEHNR and CDR2 FQNEAQ come from the germline V gene (reference sequence). This CDR3 reads CASSQDMLTGELFF. The CDR3 bases are TGTGCCAGCAGCCAGGACATGCTCACCGGGGAGCTGTTTTTT.

The DNA for the CDR3 is TGTGCCAGCAGCCTGACAGGGCGCGGTGAGCAGTTCTTC. Amino acids: CASSLTGRGEQFF. The rearrangement uses TRBV5-4 and TRBJ2-1; 7 nucleotides agree with TRBD1. Germline CDR1 and CDR2: SGHNT and YYREEE (reference sequence). V was clipped by 4 bases and J by 9 bases; unmatched bases: 7. This CDR3 is 13 amino acids long.

This clone has a handful of counts. The chain joins TRBV5-6 to TRBJ2-3; 7 bases are shared with TRBD1. From germline, CDR1 is SGHDT and CDR2 YYEEEE. The ends lost 0 bases at V and 1 base at J; junction bases unmatched: 8. CDR3 length: 17 residues. The CDR3 region is CASSLVAGGGGTDTQYF. CDR3 sequence (DNA): TGTGCCAGCAGCTTGGTGGCAGGGGGTGGTGGCACAGATACGCAGTATTTT.

This clone was found a few times. The V call is TRBV5-1, the J call TRBJ2-5; TRBD1 agrees at 7 bases. After removal of 3 bases from V and 4 bases from J, the junction contained 9 bases not matched to a gene. CDR3 length: 15 amino acids. Germline V lookup: CDR1 SGHRS, CDR2 YFSETQ. Here the CDR3 DNA reads TGCGCCAGCAGCTCACGACAGGGTTTTGGAGAGACCCAGTACTTC. This sequence encodes CASSSRQGFGETQYF.

CDR3 DNA sequence: TGTGCCAGCAGTGGACAGGGATACACTGAAGCTTTCTTT. Translated, it gives CASSGQGYTEAFF. This chain links TRBV6-6 with TRBJ1-1; 8 positions agree with TRBD1. Germline V gives CDR1 MNHNY, CDR2 SVGAGI (reference sequence). The CDR3 sequence is 13 residues long. V shed 5 bases, J shed 3 bases, and the junction held 2 bases outside the gene matches.

This chain links TRBV15 with TRBJ2-5; D is uncertain. Germline V gives CDR1 LNHNV, CDR2 YYDKDF (reference sequence). The CDR3 totals 14 residues. V lost 1 base, J lost 2 bases, and 8 bases lay in between. In DNA, the CDR3 is TGTGCCACCAGCAGAGGACCGACTCAAGAGACCCAGTACTTC. Translating gives CATSRGPTQETQYF.

The chain employs TRBV19 and TRBJ1-1; TRBD1 is a possible D gene (5 bases). CDR3 length: 13 residues. V dropped 4 bases and J dropped 4 bases, with 10 bases sitting between them. The V gene's germline CDR1 is LNHDA and CDR2 SQIVND (reference sequence). As DNA, the CDR3 is TGTGCCAGTAGTACCAGGGTTGGCACTGAAGCTTTCTTT. It codes for CASSTRVGTEAFF. The whole variable domain, filled in from reference TRBV19 and TRBJ1-1, reads DGGITQSPKYLFRKEGQNVTLSCEQNLNHDAMYWYRQDPGQGLRLIYYSQIVNDFQKGDIAEGYSVSREKKESFPLTVTSAQKNPTAFYLCASSTRVGTEAFFGQGTRLTVV.

The V gene is TRBV5-1, the J gene TRBJ2-3; possible D gene TRBD1, 5 bases. V was clipped by 0 bases and J by 4 bases, with 9 bases between them. The CDR3 is 14 residues long. Germline V gives CDR1 SGHRS, CDR2 YFSETQ. CDR3 sequence reads: CASSLAQGADTQYF. The CDR3 coding sequence is TGCGCCAGCAGCTTGGCGCAGGGTGCAGATACGCAGTATTTT.

This chain joins TRBV15 and TRBJ1-2; D is uncertain. The ends were cut back, 2 bases at V and 6 bases at J, with 16 bases in the middle. This CDR3 is built from 15 residues. Germline CDR1 and CDR2: LNHNV and YYDKDF (reference sequence). This CDR3 reads CATSRSHDAGDGYTF. The CDR3 DNA sequence: TGTGCCACCAGCAGATCCCACGACGCGGGAGATGGCTACACCTTC.

This clone was detected once. The chain joins TRBV28 to TRBJ1-2; 8 nucleotides line up with TRBD1. The CDR3 is 14 amino acids. Looked up from germline, CDR1 is MDHEN and CDR2 is SYDVKM. After removal of 1 base from V and 5 bases from J, the junction contained 3 bases not matched to a gene. The CDR3 region is CASSLSTGGYGYTF. CDR3 in DNA: TGTGCCAGCAGTTTATCAACAGGGGGTTATGGCTACACCTTC.

V usage is TRBV19 and J usage is TRBJ1-1; D remains unclear. Germline CDR1 reads LNHDA; CDR2 reads SQIVND (reference sequence). The CDR3 has 13 amino acids. The V and J ends lost 5 bases and 1 base respectively, with 8 bases between them. The CDR3 region is CASSVNRNTEAFF. CDR3 nucleotides: TGTGCCAGTAGTGTCAACAGGAACACTGAAGCTTTCTTT. Full variable domain (outside the CDR3, taken from reference TRBV19 and TRBJ1-1): DGGITQSPKYLFRKEGQNVTLSCEQNLNHDAMYWYRQDPGQGLRLIYYSQIVNDFQKGDIAEGYSVSREKKESFPLTVTSAQKNPTAFYLCASSVNRNTEAFFGQGTRLTVV.

This clone was seen at least ten times. The CDR3 sequence is CASSLRGLVNNEQFF. Written as DNA, the CDR3 is TGCGCCAGCAGCTTGCGGGGACTAGTCAACAATGAGCAGTTCTTC. The rearrangement joins TRBV5-1 to TRBJ2-1, with TRBD2 identical over 8 bases. The CDR3 runs to 15 residues. J gave up 5 bases and V 1 base, and 5 bases lay outside the gene matches. Per the germline V gene, CDR1 is SGHRS and CDR2 is YFSETQ. Full variable domain (missing parts from reference TRBV5-1 and TRBJ2-1): KAGVTQTPRYLIKTRGQQVTLSCSPISGHRSVSWYQQTPGQGLQFLFEYFSETQRNKGNFPGRFSGRQFSNSRSEMNVSTLELGDSALYLCASSLRGLVNNEQFFGPGTRLTVL.

CDR3 DNA: TGTGCCTGGAGTATCGGTTTCTCTGGAAACACCATATATTTT. This translates into CAWSIGFSGNTIYF. This chain joins TRBV30 and TRBJ1-3; D ambiguous. The CDR3 extends over 14 amino acids. Germline CDR1 is GTSNPN and CDR2 is SVGIG (reference sequence). The ends were cut back, 2 bases at V and 0 bases at J, with 8 bases in the middle.

The chain employs TRBV7-8 and TRBJ1-5; D is perhaps TRBD1 (5 bases). V lost 5 bases to trimming and J lost 0 bases, with 11 bases between them. The CDR3 extends over 15 amino acids. CDR1 and CDR2 from the germline V gene are SGHVS and FQNEAQ. The DNA for the CDR3 is TGTGCCAGCAGCGCCGGGGGTAGTAGCAATCAGCCCCAGCATTTT. Translating it yields CASSAGGSSNQPQHF.

V is TRBV5-8 and J is TRBJ1-2, with 9 positions matching TRBD1. After removal of 4 bases from V and 8 bases from J, the junction contained 9 bases not matched to a gene. The CDR3 has 14 residues. Germline V CDR1 and CDR2: SGHTS, YDEGEE. Here the CDR3 reads CASSATWTGVGYTF. The CDR3 nucleotides read TGTGCCAGCAGCGCCACTTGGACAGGGGTCGGCTACACCTTC.

The rearrangement uses TRBV18 and TRBJ1-4; 12 bases map to TRBD1. The CDR3 consists of 17 residues. Per germline, CDR1 KGHSH and CDR2 LQKENI. Trimming at V came to 3 bases and at J to 2 bases, leaving 4 bases not matched to a gene. The CDR3 here is CASSPGTGGLTNEKLFF. The DNA for the CDR3 is TGTGCCAGCTCACCCGGGACAGGGGGCTTGACTAATGAAAAACTGTTTTTT. Full variable domain (rest looked up from reference TRBV18 and TRBJ1-4): NAGVMQNPRHLVRRRGQEARLRCSPMKGHSHVYWYRQLPEEGLKFMVYLQKENIIDESGMPKERFSAEFPKEGPSILRIQQVVRGDSAAYFCASSPGTGGLTNEKLFFGSGTQLSVL.

This clone was observed a single time. V is TRBV27 and J is TRBJ2-2; TRBD2 matches 13 bases. Germline CDR1 MNHEY, CDR2 SMNVEV (reference sequence). The CDR3 length is 16 residues. V lost 5 bases and J lost 6; bases outside the gene matches: 6. CDR3 region: CASSQTSGRAAGELFF. In DNA form, the CDR3 reads TGTGCCAGCAGTCAAACTAGCGGGAGGGCCGCCGGGGAGCTGTTTTTT.

This chain uses TRBV27 with TRBJ2-3, with no clear D. The germline V and J ends were trimmed by 5 bases and 0 bases, with 6 bases remaining between them. Germline assignment: CDR1 MNHEY and CDR2 SMNVEV (reference sequence). The CDR3 is made up of 13 amino acids. The CDR3 DNA reads as TGTGCCAGCAGTCCAACTAGCACAGATACGCAGTATTTT. Translating gives CASSPTSTDTQYF.